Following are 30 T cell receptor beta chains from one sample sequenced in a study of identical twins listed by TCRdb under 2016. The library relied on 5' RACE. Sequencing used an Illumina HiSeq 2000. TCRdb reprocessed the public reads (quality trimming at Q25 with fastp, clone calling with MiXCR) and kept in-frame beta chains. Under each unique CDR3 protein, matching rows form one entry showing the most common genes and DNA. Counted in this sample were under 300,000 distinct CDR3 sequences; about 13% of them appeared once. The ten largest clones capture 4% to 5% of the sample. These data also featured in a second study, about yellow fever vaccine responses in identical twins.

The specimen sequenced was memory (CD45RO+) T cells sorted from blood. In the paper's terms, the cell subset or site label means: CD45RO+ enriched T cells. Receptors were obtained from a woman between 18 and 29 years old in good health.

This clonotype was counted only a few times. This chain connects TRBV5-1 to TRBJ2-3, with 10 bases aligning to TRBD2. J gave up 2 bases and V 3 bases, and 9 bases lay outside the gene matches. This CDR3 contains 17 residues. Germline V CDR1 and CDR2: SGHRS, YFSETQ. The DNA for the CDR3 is TGCGCCAGCAGCTCCGCTGCCGGGACTAGCGCCACAGATACGCAGTATTTT. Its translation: CASSSAAGTSATDTQYF.

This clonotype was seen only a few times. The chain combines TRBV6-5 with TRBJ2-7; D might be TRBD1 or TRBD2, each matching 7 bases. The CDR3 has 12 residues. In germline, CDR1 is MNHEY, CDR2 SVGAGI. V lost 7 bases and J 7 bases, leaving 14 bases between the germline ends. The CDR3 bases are TGTGCCAGCACCCACAGGGGAGGGGAGCAGTACTTC. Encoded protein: CASTHRGGEQYF.

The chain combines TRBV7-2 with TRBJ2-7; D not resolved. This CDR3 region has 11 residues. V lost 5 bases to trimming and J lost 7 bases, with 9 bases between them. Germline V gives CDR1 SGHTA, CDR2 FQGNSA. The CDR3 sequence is CASSHYQEQYF. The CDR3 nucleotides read TGTGCCAGCAGCCACTATCAGGAGCAGTACTTC.

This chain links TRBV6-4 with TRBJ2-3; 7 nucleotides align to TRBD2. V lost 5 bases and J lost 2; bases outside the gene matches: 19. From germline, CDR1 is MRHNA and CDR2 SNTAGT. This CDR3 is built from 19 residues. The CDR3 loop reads CASSTFPILGEGYTDTQYF. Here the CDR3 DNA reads TGTGCCAGCAGTACTTTCCCTATTCTTGGGGAGGGATACACAGATACGCAGTATTTT.

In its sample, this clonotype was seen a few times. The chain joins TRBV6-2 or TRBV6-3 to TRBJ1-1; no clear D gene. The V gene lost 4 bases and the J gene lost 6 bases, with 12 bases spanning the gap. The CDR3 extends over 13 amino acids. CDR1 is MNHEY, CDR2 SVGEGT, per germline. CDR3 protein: CASSSSPIPEAFF. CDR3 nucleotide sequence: TGTGCCAGCAGTTCCTCGCCTATCCCTGAAGCTTTCTTT.

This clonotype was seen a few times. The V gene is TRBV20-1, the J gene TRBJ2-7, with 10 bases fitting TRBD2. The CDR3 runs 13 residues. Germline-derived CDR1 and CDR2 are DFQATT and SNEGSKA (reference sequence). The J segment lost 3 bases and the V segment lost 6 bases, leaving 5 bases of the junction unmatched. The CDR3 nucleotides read TGCAGTGCCCAGAGCGGGGGGGTCTACGAGCAGTACTTC. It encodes CSAQSGGVYEQYF.

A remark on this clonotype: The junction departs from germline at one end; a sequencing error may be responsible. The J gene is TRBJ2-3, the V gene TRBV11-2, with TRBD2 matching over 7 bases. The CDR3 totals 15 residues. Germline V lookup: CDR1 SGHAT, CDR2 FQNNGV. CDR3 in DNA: TGTGCCAGCAGCTTAGATTCGGCTAGCGGAAATACGCTGTATTTT. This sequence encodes CASSLDSASGNTLYF.

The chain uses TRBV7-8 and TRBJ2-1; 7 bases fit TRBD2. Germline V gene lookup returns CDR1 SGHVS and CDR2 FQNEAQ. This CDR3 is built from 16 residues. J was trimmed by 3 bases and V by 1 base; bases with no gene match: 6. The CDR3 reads CASSLGGGRNYNEQFF. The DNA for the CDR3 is TGTGCCAGCAGCTTAGGGGGAGGGCGTAACTACAATGAGCAGTTCTTC.

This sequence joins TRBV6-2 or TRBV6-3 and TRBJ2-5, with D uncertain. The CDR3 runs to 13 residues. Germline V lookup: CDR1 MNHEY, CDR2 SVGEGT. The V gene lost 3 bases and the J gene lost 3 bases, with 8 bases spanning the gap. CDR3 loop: CASSYLEKETQYF. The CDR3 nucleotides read TGTGCCAGCAGTTATTTGGAGAAAGAGACCCAGTACTTC.

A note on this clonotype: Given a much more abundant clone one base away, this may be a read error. CDR3 sequence: CASSCGYEQYF. In nucleotides, the CDR3 is TGTGCCAGCAGTTGCGGCTACGAGCAGTACTTC. The chain recombines TRBV6-6 with TRBJ2-7; D unresolved. The V end lost 4 bases, the J end lost 3 bases, and 4 bases lay between the germline ends. This CDR3 has 11 residues. Germline V lookup: CDR1 MNHNY, CDR2 SVGAGI (reference sequence).

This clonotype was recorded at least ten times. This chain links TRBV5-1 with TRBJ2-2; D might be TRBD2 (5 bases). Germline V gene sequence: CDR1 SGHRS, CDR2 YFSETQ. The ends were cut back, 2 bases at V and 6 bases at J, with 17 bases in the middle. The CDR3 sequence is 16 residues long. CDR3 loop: CASSFGAGLGAGELFF. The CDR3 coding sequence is TGCGCCAGCAGCTTTGGAGCCGGACTGGGCGCCGGGGAGCTGTTTTTT. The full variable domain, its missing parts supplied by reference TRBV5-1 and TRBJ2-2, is KAGVTQTPRYLIKTRGQQVTLSCSPISGHRSVSWYQQTPGQGLQFLFEYFSETQRNKGNFPGRFSGRQFSNSRSEMNVSTLELGDSALYLCASSFGAGLGAGELFFGEGSRLTVL.

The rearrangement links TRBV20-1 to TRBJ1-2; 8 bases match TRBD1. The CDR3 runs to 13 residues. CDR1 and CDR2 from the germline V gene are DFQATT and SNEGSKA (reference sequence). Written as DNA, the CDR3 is TGCAGCGTTCCGAGGCAGGGGGCTAATGGCTACACCTTC. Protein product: CSVPRQGANGYTF.

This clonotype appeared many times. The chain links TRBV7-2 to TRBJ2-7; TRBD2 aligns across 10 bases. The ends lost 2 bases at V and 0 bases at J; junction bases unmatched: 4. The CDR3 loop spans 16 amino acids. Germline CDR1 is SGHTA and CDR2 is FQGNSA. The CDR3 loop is CASSLSGTSASYEQYF. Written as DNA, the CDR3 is TGTGCCAGCAGCTTATCTGGGACTAGCGCCTCCTACGAGCAGTACTTC.

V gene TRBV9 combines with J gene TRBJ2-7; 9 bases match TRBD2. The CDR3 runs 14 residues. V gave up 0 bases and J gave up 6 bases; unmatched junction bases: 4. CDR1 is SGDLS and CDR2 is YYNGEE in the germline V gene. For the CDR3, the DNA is TGTGCCAGCAGCGTAGGTAGCGGGGGATTCGAGCAGTACTTC. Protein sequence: CASSVGSGGFEQYF.

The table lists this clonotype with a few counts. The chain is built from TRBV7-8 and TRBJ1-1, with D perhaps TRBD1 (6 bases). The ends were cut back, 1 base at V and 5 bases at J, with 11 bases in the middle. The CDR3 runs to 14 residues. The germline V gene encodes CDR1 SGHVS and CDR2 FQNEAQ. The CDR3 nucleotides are TGTGCCAGCAGCTTAGGGACAGACAAAACTGAAGCTTTCTTT. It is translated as CASSLGTDKTEAFF.

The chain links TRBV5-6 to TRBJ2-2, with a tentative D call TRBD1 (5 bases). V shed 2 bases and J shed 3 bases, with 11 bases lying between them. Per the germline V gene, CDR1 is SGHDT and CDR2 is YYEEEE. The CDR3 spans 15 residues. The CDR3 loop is CASSLTQVYTGELFF. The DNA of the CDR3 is TGTGCCAGCAGCTTAACACAGGTCTACACCGGGGAGCTGTTTTTT.

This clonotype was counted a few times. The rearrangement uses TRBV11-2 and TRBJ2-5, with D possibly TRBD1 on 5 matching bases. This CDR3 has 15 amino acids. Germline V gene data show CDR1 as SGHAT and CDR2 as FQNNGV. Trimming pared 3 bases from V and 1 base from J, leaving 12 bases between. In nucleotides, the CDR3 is TGTGCCAGCAGCTTTATGGGGCGGACCCAAGAGACCCAGTACTTC. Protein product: CASSFMGRTQETQYF.

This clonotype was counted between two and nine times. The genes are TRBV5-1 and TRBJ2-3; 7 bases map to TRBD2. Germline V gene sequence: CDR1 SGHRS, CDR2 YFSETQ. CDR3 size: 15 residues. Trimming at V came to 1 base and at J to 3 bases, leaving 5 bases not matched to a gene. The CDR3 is CASSLYGGRTDTQYF. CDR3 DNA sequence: TGCGCCAGCAGCTTGTACGGCGGGAGAACAGATACGCAGTATTTT.

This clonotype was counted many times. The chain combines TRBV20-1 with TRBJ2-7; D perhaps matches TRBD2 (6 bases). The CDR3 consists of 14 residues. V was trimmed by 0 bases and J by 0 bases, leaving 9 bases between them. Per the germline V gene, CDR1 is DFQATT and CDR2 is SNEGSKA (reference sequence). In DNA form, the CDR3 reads TGCAGTGCTAGAGACGGCGGGGACTCCTACGAGCAGTACTTC. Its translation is CSARDGGDSYEQYF.

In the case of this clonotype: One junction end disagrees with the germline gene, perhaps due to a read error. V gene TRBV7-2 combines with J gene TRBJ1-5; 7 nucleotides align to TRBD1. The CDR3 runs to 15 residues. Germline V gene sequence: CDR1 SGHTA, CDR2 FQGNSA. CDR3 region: CAISSTGIGNQPQHF. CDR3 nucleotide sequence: TGTGCCATCAGCTCGACAGGGATCGGCAATCAGCCCCAGCATTTT.

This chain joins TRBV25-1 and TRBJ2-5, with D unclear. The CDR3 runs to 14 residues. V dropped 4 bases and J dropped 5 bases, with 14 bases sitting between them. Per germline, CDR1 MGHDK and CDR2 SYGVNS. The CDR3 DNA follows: TGTGCCAGCAGTGTAGGTGGTGTCGGGGAGACCCAGTACTTC. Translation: CASSVGGVGETQYF.

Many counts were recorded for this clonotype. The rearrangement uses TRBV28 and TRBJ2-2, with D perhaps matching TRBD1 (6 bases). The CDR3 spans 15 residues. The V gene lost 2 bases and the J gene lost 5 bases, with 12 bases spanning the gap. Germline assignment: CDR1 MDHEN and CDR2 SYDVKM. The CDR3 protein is CASSLMGAETGELFF. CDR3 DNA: TGTGCCAGCAGTTTAATGGGGGCTGAAACCGGGGAGCTGTTTTTT.

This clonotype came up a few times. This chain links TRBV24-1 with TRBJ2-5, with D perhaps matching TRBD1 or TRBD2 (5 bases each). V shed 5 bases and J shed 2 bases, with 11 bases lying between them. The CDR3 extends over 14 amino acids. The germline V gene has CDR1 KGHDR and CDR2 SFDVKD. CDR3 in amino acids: CATSAGRKQETQYF. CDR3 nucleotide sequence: TGTGCCACCAGTGCGGGACGGAAACAAGAGACCCAGTACTTC.

The CDR3 spells CASSLALTNIQYF. For the CDR3, the DNA is TGCGCCAGCAGCTTGGCGTTGACAAACATTCAGTACTTC. V usage is TRBV5-1 and J usage is TRBJ2-4; D is uncertain. CDR3 length: 13 residues. CDR1 is SGHRS and CDR2 is YFSETQ in the germline V gene. The V and J ends lost 0 bases and 6 bases respectively, with 7 bases between them.

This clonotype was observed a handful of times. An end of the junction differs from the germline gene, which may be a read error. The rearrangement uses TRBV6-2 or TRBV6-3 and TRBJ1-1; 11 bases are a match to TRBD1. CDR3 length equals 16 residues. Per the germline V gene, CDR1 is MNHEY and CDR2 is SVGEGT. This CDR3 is CASSFPGQGVNAEAFF. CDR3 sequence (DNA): TGTGCCAGCAGTTTTCCGGGACAGGGGGTGAACGCTGAAGCTTTCTTT.

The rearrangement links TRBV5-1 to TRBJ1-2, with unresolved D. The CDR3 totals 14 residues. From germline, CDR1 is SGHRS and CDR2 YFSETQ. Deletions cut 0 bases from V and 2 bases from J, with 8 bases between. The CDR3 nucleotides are TGCGCCAGCAGCTTGGCGTCAGTAAACTATGGCTACACCTTC. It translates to CASSLASVNYGYTF.

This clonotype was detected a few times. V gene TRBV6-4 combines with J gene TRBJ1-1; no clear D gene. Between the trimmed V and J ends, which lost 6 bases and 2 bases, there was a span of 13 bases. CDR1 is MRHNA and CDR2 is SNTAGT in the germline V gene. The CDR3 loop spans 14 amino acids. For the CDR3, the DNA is TGTGCCAGCAGACGGACGGTTGACAACACTGAAGCTTTCTTT. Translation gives CASRRTVDNTEAFF.

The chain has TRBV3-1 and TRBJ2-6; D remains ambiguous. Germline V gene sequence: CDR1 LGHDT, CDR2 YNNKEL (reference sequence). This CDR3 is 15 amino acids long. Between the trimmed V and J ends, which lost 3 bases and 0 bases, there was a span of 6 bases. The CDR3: CASSHVSSGANVLTF. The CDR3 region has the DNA TGTGCCAGCAGCCATGTTTCCTCTGGGGCCAACGTCCTGACTTTC.

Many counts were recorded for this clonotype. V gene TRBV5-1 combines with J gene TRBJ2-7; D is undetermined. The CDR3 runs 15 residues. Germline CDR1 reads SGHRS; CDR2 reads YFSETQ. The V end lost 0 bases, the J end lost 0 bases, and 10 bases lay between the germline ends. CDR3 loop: CASSLGGSSSYEQYF. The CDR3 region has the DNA TGCGCCAGCAGCTTGGGGGGATCAAGCTCCTACGAGCAGTACTTC.

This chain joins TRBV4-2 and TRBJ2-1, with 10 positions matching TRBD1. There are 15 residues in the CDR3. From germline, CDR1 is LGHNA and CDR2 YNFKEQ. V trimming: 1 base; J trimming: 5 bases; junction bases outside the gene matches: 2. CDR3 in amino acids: CASSQVGQGDNEQFF. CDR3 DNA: TGTGCCAGCAGCCAAGTCGGACAGGGGGACAATGAGCAGTTCTTC.